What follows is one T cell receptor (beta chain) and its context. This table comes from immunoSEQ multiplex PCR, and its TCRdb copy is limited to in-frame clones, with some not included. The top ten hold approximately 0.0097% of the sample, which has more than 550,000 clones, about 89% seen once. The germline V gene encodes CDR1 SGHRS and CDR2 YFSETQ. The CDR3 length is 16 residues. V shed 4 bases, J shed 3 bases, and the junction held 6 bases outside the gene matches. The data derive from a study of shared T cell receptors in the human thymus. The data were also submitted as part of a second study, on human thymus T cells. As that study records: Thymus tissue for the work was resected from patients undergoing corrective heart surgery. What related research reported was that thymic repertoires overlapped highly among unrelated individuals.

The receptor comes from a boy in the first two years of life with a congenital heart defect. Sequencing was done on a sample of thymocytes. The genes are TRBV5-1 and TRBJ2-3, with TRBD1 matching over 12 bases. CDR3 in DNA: TGCGCCAGCAGCGGGACAGGGGGCGCGAGTACAGATACGCAGTATTTT. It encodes CASSGTGGASTDTQYF.